This T cell receptor (beta chain) was obtained from a study of blood T cells in healthy people across ages. Notes on the study in general: Whereas aged donors had fewer naive CD4+ cells, long-lived donors had more of them and higher diversity.

For this clonotype: As yet, its antigen is unknown.

The authors ran a second PCR of roughly 6 to 12 cycles using a sample-barcoded 5' primer and a J-beta primer mix. TCRdb processed the 5' RACE reads anew with MiXCR; each CDR3 protein has one entry. The repertoire includes fewer than 2 million distinct CDR3 sequences, about two fifths of them detected once, and about 23% sits in the top ten. The CDR3 contains 12 residues. Germline V gives CDR1 MNHEY, CDR2 SVGEGT. V lost 8 bases, J lost 15 bases, and 20 bases lay in between. V gene TRBV6-2 or TRBV6-3 combines with J gene TRBJ2-1; either TRBD1 or TRBD2 may supply D (6 bases each). The sample consisted of blood. The TCR sequence derives from a human donor in good health. CDR3 sequence: CASDEGGLPRFF. Here the CDR3 DNA reads TGTGCCAGCGATGAGGGGGGACTTCCACGGTTCTTC.